This TCR beta chain appears in the sequencing data of a study of blood T cell repertoires in COVID-19. This table comes from immunoSEQ multiplex PCR, and its TCRdb copy is limited to in-frame clones, with some not included. The sample includes 70,000 to 80,000 clones, roughly 87% of them seen just once. V shed 3 bases and J shed 7 bases, with 18 bases lying between them. CDR3 size: 15 residues. Germline CDR1 and CDR2: SEHNR and FQNEAQ (reference sequence). The chain combines TRBV7-9 with TRBJ1-2; D is possibly TRBD1 (6 bases). Sequencing was performed on peripheral blood. The source is a woman between 50 and 59 years old with acute or convalescent COVID-19. This chain's CDR3 is CASSFGRAGEGGYTF. In nucleotides, the CDR3 is TGTGCCAGCAGCTTCGGTCGAGCAGGGGAAGGTGGCTACACCTTC.